Here is one T cell receptor beta chain with its context. Its target is not known. Germline assignment: CDR1 MNHEY and CDR2 SVGAGI. The CDR3 runs 15 residues. V shed 5 bases, J shed 2 bases, and the junction held 5 bases outside the gene matches. As to time point: week 23, last vaccination. Every single dose of the vaccine, 300 ug of mutant IDH1 20-mer peptide, came with topical imiquimod. This entry belongs to a study of a mutant IDH1 vaccine in newly diagnosed glioma. Study at large: Standard pretreatment was either radiotherapy, temozolomide, or, for most, radiochemotherapy with temozolomide. Points from the study as a whole: Pseudoprogression seemed unrelated to changes in top peripheral T cell clonotypes. Induction of immune responses by the vaccine occurred in more than 85% of patients.

Only in-frame clones appear in the TCRdb table, and some are missing; sequencing was by immunoSEQ multiplex PCR. The sample lists approximately 44,000 clones, approximately 90% seen once, with roughly 3.9% in the top ten. Material: PBMCs, obtained from a glioma patient whose treatment included an IDH1 peptide vaccine. The genes are TRBV6-5 and TRBJ1-5, with 8 bases matching TRBD1. This sequence was found in a man aged 45-60 years with glioma. The chain's CDR3 is CASSRTGFGNQPQHF. DNA of the CDR3: TGTGCCAGCAGTCGGACAGGGTTTGGCAATCAGCCCCAGCATTTT.